What follows describes a single T cell receptor (beta chain). With 4 bases removed from V and 0 bases from J, the gap between germline ends came to 18 bases. The CDR3 totals 17 residues. The V gene's germline CDR1 is SGHTA and CDR2 FQGNSA. This sample is drawn from a study of blood T cell repertoires in COVID-19. Across the study: Nucleic acid was either cDNA or gDNA, and it came from T cells, B-cell-depleted T cells, or PBMCs.

Clones were sequenced by immunoSEQ multiplex PCR, and TCRdb holds only the in-frame ones, with some missing. The data contain about 140,000 clones, about 80% of them singletons. J is TRBJ1-1 and V is TRBV7-2; D gene ambiguous. Input material: peripheral blood. This clonotype originated in a man between 60 and 70 years old with acute or convalescent COVID-19. DNA for the CDR3: TGTGCCAGCAGCTCCCCCCGAAAGTCCACAGTGAACACTGAAGCTTTCTTT. It encodes CASSSPRKSTVNTEAFF.